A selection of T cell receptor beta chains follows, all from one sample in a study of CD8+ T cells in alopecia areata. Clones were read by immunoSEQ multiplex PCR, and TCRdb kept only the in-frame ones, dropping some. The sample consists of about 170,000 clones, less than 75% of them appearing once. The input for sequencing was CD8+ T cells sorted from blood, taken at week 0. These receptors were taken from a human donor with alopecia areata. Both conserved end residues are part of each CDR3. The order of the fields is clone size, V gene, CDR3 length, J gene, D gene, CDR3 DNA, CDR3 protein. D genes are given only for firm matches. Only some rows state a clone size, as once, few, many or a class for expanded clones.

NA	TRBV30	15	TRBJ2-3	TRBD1	TGTGCCTGGAGTACGGGACAGGGGGCCGCAGATACGCAGTATTTT	CAWSTGQGAADTQYF
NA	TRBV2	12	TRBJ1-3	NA	TGTGCCAGCATGGGTGCTGGAAACACCATATATTTT	CASMGAGNTIYF
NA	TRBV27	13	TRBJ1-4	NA	TGTGCCAGCAGTATAGGGGGGGGTGAAAAACTGTTTTTT	CASSIGGGEKLFF
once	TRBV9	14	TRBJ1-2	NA	TGTGCCAGCAGCGTAGTTGCCACACACTATGGCTACACCTTC	CASSVVATHYGYTF
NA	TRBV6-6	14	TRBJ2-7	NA	TGTGCCAGCAGTTACCGGGACATAAGCTACGAGCAGTACTTC	CASSYRDISYEQYF
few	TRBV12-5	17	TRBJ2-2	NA	TGTGCTAGTGGTTTGGTCAAAACAGGGTTTGAGACCGGGGAGCTGTTTTTT	CASGLVKTGFETGELFF
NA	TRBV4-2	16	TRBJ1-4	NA	TGTGCCAGCAGCCTCGCGTCGGATGGTTTGGATGAAAAACTGTTTTTT	CASSLASDGLDEKLFF
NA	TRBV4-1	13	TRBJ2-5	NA	TGCGCCAGCAGCGGGGGATACCAAGAGACCCAGTACTTC	CASSGGYQETQYF
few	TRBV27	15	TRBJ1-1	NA	TGTGCCAGCAGTATAGGGGTAGGGACGAACACTGAAGCTTTCTTT	CASSIGVGTNTEAFF
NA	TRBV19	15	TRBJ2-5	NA	TGTGCCAGTAAAGAGGGTAGGGCTACCCAAGAGACCCAGTACTTC	CASKEGRATQETQYF
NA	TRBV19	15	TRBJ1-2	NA	TGTGCCAGTACAAGAAACCCCGGGACGGCTTATGGCTACACCTTC	CASTRNPGTAYGYTF
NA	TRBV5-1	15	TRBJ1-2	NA	TGCGCCAGCAGCCCCGACAGTGGACCTAACTATGGCTACACCTTC	CASSPDSGPNYGYTF
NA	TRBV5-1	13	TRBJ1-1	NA	TGCGCCAGCGGGCGGAGGGGGAACACTGAAGCTTTCTTT	CASGRRGNTEAFF
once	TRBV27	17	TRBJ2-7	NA	TGTGCCAGCAGTCCACACCCTCGACGCACCCTATCCTACGAGCAGTACTTC	CASSPHPRRTLSYEQYF
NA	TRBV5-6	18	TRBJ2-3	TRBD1	TGTGCCAGCAGTCCGCCCTGGACACGGACAGGGGTTGCAGATACGCAGTATTTT	CASSPPWTRTGVADTQYF
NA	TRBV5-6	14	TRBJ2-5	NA	TGTGCCAGCAGCTGGGGGACTTCCCAAGAGACCCAGTACTTC	CASSWGTSQETQYF
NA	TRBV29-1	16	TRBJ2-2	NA	TGCAGCGTTGTTAAGGAGGGGTCTCCGAACACCGGGGAGCTGTTTTTT	CSVVKEGSPNTGELFF
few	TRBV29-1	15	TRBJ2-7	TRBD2	TGCAGCGTAGGACTAGCGGGGGAAGTGGGCTACGAGCAGTACTTC	CSVGLAGEVGYEQYF
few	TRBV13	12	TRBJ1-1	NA	TGTGCCAGCAGCTTAAAAGGCACTGAAGCTTTCTTT	CASSLKGTEAFF
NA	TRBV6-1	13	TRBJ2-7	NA	TGTGCCATACCGGGTCCTCGAGTTCTGGGGCAGTACTTC	CAIPGPRVLGQYF
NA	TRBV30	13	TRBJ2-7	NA	TGTGCCTGGATCGGTGACAGTATATACGAGCAGTACTTC	CAWIGDSIYEQYF
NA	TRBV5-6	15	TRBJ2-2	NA	TGTGCCAGCAGCCTGACGGGCCCCCGCACCGGGGAGCTGTTTTTT	CASSLTGPRTGELFF
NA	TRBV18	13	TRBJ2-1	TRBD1	TGTGCCAGCTCACCCCCCGGGACAGGAGAGCAGTTCTTC	CASSPPGTGEQFF
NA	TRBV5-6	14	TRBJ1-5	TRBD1	TGTGCCAGTAGCCAAGGGACAGGCAATCAGCCCCAGCATTTT	CASSQGTGNQPQHF
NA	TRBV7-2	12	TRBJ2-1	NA	TGTGCCAGCAGCTTTAGTGCGGTATGGCAGTTCTTC	CASSFSAVWQFF
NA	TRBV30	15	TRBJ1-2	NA	TGTGCCTGGAGCGACATCCTGACTGCGTACTATGGCTACACCTTC	CAWSDILTAYYGYTF
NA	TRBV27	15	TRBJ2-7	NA	TGTGCCAGCAGTTTAGTCCGGGGGGCCTCCTACGAGCAGTACTTC	CASSLVRGASYEQYF
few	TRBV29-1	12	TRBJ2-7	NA	TGCAGCGGGGGGGCTAGCTCCTACGAGCAGTACTTC	CSGGASSYEQYF
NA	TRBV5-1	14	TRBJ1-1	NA	TGCGCCAGCAGTTTGAACAGCGGCAACACTGAAGCTTTCTTT	CASSLNSGNTEAFF
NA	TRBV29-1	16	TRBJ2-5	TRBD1	TGCAGCGTTGAAGATCGCAGACAGGGGACGGGGGAGACCCAGTACTTC	CSVEDRRQGTGETQYF
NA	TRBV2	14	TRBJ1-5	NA	TGTGCCAGCGGGAGCGGTGGGAGCAATCAGCCCCAGCATTTT	CASGSGGSNQPQHF
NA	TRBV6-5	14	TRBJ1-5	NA	TGTGCCAGCAGTTCGTGGGGGGTGGGTCAGCCCCAGCATTTT	CASSSWGVGQPQHF
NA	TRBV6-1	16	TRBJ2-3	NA	TGTGCCAGCAGTGTGGACGACTCACTCTACACAGATACGCAGTATTTT	CASSVDDSLYTDTQYF
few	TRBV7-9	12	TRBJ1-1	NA	TGTGCCAGCAGCTCCCGCGACACTGAAGCTTTCTTT	CASSSRDTEAFF
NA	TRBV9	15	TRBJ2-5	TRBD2	TGTGCCAGCAGCGTGCGGGGGGCCATCCAAGAGACCCAGTACTTC	CASSVRGAIQETQYF
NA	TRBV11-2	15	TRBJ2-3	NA	TGTGCCAGCAGCTTAGTGACAGCACCCACAGATACGCAGTATTTT	CASSLVTAPTDTQYF
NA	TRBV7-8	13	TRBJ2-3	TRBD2	TGTGCCAGCAGGGGCGGGGGGACAGATACGCAGTATTTT	CASRGGGTDTQYF
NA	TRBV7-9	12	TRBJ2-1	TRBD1	TGTGCCAGCAATCGACAGGGGAATGAGCAGTTCTTC	CASNRQGNEQFF